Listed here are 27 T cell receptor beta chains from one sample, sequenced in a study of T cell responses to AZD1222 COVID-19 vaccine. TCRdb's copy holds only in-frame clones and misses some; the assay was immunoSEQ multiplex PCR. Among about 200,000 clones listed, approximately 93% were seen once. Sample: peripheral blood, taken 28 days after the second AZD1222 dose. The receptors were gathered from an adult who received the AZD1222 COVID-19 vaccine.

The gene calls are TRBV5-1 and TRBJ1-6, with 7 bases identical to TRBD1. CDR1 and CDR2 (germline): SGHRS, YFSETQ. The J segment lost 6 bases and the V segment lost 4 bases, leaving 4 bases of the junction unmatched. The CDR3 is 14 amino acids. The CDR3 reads CASSPGQFNSPLHF. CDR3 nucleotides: TGCGCCAGCAGCCCGGGACAGTTTAATTCACCCCTCCACTTT.

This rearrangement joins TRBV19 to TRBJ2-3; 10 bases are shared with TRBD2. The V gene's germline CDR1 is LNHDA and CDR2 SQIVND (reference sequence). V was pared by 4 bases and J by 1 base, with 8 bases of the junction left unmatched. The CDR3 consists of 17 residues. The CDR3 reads CASSRKGLAGGTDTQYF. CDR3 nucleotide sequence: TGTGCCAGTAGTAGGAAGGGTCTAGCGGGAGGCACAGATACGCAGTATTTT. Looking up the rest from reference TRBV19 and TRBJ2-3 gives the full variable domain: DGGITQSPKYLFRKEGQNVTLSCEQNLNHDAMYWYRQDPGQGLRLIYYSQIVNDFQKGDIAEGYSVSREKKESFPLTVTSAQKNPTAFYLCASSRKGLAGGTDTQYFGPGTRLTVL.

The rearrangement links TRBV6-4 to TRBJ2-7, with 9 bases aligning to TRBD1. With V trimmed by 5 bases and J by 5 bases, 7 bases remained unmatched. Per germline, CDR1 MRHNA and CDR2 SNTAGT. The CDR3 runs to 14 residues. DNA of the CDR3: TGTGCCAGCAGTTCAACAGGGGGCAGCGACGAGCAGTACTTC. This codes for CASSSTGGSDEQYF.

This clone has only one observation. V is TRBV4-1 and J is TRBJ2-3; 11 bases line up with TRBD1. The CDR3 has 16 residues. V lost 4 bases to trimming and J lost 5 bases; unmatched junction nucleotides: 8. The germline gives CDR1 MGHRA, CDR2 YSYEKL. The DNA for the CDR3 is TGCGCCAGCAGCCGGAGGACAGGGGGCGCGGAAGATACGCAGTATTTT. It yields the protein CASSRRTGGAEDTQYF.

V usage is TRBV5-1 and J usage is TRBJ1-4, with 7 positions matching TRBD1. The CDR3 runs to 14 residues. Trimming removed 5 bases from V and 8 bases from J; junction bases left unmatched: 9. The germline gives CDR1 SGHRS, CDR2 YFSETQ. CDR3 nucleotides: TGCGCCAGCAGGGACTGGGACAGTCGGGAAAAACTGTTTTTT. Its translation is CASRDWDSREKLFF.

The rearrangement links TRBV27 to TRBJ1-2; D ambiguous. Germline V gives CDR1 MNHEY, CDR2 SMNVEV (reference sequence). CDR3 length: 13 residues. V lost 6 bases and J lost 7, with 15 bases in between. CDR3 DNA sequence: TGTGCCAGCAGCCGAGGGCCGGGAGCTGGCTACACCTTC. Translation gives CASSRGPGAGYTF.

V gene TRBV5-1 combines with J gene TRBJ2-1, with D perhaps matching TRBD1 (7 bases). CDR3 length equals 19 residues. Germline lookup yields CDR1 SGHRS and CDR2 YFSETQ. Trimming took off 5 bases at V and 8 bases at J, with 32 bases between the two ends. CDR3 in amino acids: CASRHLPDWTGGTHDEQFF. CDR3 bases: TGCGCCAGCAGACACCTGCCCGACTGGACAGGAGGGACACACGATGAGCAGTTCTTC.

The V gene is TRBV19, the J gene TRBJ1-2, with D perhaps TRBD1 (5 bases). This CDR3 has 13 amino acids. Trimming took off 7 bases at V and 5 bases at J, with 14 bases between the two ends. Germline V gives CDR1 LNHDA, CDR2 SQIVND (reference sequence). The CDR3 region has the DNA TGTGCCAGTAAAGTCCCAGGGTTATATGGCTACACCTTC. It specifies CASKVPGLYGYTF.

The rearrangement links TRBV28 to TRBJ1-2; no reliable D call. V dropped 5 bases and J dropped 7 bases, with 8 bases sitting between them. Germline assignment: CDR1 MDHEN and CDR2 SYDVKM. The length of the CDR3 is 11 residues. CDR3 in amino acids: CASSPDRGYTF. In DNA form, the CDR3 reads TGTGCCAGCAGTCCGGATCGTGGCTACACCTTC.

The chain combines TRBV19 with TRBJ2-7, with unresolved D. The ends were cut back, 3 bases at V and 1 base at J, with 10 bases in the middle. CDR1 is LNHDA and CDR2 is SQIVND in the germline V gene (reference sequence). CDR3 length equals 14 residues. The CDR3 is CASSIGPLSYEQYF. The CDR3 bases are TGTGCCAGTAGTATTGGGCCGCTATCCTACGAGCAGTACTTC.

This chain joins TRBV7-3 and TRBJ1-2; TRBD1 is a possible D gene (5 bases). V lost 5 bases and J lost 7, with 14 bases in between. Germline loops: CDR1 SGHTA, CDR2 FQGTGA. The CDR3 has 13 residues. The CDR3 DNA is TGTGCCAGCAGCCCGGGGCAGGGCTCTGGCTACACCTTC. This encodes CASSPGQGSGYTF.

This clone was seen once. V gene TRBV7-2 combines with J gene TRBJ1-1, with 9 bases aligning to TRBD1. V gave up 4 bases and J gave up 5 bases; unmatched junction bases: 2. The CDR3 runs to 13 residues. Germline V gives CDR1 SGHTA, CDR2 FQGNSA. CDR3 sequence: CASSSGQGTEAFF. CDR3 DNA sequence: TGTGCCAGCAGCTCTGGACAGGGGACTGAAGCTTTCTTT.

The CDR3 DNA reads TGTGCCAGCAGTACCCAAGTGGCGGCAGGGGACCCACAAGATAATTCACCCCTCCACTTT. Translated: CASSTQVAAGDPQDNSPLHF. This sequence joins TRBV27 and TRBJ1-6; a possible D gene is TRBD1 (6 bases). The CDR3 runs to 20 residues. Germline V gives CDR1 MNHEY, CDR2 SMNVEV (reference sequence). Trimming left V 5 bases short and J 5 bases short, with 28 bases between.

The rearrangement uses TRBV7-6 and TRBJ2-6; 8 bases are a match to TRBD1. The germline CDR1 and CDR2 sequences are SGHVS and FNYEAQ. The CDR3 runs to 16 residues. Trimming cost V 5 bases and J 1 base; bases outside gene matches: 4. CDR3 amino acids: CASSPGGGSGANVLTF. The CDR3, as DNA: TGTGCCAGCAGCCCAGGGGGCGGATCTGGGGCCAACGTCCTGACTTTC.

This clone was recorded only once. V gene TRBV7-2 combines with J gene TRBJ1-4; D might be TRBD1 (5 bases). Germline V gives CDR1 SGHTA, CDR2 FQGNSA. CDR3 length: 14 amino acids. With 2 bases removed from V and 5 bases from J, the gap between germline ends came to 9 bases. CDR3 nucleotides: TGTGCCAGCAGCTTACAGGGCGTCAATGAAAAACTGTTTTTT. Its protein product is CASSLQGVNEKLFF. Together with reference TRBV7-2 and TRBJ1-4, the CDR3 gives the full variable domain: GAGVSQSPSNKVTEKGKDVELRCDPISGHTALYWYRQSLGQGLEFLIYFQGNSAPDKSGLPSDRFSAERTGGSVSTLTIQRTQQEDSAVYLCASSLQGVNEKLFFGSGTQLSVL.

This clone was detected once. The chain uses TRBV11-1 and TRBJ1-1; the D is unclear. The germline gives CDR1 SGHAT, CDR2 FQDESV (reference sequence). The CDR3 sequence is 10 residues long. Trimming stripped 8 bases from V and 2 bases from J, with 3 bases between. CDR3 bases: TGTGCCAGCGGAAACACTGAAGCTTTCTTT. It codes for CASGNTEAFF.

CDR3 DNA: TGTGCCAGCCGGGACAGCGGGCGCAATCAGCCCCAGCATTTT. Amino acids: CASRDSGRNQPQHF. The rearrangement links TRBV28 to TRBJ1-5, with 7 bases identical to TRBD1. The ends lost 8 bases at V and 2 bases at J; junction bases unmatched: 6. Germline lookup yields CDR1 MDHEN and CDR2 SYDVKM. CDR3 length: 14 residues. Variable domain in full (rest from reference TRBV28 and TRBJ1-5): DVKVTQSSRYLVKRTGEKVFLECVQDMDHENMFWYRQDPGLGLRLIYFSYDVKMKEKGDIPEGYSVSREKKERFSLILESASTNQTSMYLCASRDSGRNQPQHFGDGTRLSIL.

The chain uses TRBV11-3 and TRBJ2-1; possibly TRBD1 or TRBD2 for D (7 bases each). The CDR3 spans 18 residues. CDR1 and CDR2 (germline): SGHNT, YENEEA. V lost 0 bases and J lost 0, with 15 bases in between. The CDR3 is CASSLDQGGSSSYNEQFF. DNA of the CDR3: TGTGCCAGCAGCTTAGATCAGGGGGGGTCGAGCTCCTACAATGAGCAGTTCTTC.

CDR3 sequence reads: CASSLGVTETQYF. CDR3 sequence (DNA): TGTGCCAGCAGCTTGGGGGTAACAGAGACCCAGTACTTC. The rearrangement links TRBV11-3 to TRBJ2-5, with D perhaps given as TRBD1 or TRBD2 (5 bases each). Germline V CDR1 and CDR2: SGHNT, YENEEA. The germline V and J ends were trimmed by 3 bases and 4 bases, with 9 bases remaining between them. The CDR3 length is 13 residues.

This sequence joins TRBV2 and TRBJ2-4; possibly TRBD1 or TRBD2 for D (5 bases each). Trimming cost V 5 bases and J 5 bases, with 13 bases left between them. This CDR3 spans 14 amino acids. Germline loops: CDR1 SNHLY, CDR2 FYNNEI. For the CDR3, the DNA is TGTGCCAGCAGTCCGGGGACCGGGCAAAACATTCAGTACTTC. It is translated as CASSPGTGQNIQYF.

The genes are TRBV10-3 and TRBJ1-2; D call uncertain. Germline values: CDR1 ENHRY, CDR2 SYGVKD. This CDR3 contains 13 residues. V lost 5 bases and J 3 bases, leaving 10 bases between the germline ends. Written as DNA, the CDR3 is TGTGCCATCAGTCCTCGGTGGGACTATGGCTACACCTTC. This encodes CAISPRWDYGYTF.

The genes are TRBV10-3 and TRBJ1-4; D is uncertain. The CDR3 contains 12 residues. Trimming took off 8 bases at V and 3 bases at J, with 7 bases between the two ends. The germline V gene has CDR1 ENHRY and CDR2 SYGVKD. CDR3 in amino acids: CAIGSANEKLFF. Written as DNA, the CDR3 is TGTGCCATCGGATCGGCTAATGAAAAACTGTTTTTT.

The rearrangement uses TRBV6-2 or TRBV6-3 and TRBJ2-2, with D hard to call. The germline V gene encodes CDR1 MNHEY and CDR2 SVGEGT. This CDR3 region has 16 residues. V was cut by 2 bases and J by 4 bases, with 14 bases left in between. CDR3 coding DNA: TGTGCCAGCAGTTACGCGGCAGCCGTATCCACCGGGGAGCTGTTTTTT. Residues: CASSYAAAVSTGELFF.

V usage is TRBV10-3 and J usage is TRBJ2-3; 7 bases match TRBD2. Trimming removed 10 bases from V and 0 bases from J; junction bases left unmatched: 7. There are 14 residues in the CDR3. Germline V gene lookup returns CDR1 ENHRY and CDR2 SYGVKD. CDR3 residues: CATLSGVSTDTQYF. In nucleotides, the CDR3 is TGTGCCACTTTAAGCGGGGTGAGCACAGATACGCAGTATTTT.

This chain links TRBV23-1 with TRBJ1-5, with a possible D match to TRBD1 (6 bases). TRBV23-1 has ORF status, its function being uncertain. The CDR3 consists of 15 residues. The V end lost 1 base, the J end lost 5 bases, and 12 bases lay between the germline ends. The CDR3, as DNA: TGCGCCAGCAGTCAATTCATGGGGGGGCATCAGCCCCAGCATTTT. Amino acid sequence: CASSQFMGGHQPQHF.

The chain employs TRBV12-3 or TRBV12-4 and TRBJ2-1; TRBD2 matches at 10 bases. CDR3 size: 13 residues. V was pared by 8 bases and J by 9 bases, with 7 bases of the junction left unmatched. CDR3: CASFDGLAVEQFF. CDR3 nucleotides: TGTGCCAGCTTTGACGGACTAGCGGTTGAGCAGTTCTTC.

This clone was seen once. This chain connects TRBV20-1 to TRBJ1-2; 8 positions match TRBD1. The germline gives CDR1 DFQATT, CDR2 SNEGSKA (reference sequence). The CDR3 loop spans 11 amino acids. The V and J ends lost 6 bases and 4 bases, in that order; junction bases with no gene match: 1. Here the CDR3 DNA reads TGCAGTGCAACAGGGGGCTATGGCTACACCTTC. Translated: CSATGGYGYTF.